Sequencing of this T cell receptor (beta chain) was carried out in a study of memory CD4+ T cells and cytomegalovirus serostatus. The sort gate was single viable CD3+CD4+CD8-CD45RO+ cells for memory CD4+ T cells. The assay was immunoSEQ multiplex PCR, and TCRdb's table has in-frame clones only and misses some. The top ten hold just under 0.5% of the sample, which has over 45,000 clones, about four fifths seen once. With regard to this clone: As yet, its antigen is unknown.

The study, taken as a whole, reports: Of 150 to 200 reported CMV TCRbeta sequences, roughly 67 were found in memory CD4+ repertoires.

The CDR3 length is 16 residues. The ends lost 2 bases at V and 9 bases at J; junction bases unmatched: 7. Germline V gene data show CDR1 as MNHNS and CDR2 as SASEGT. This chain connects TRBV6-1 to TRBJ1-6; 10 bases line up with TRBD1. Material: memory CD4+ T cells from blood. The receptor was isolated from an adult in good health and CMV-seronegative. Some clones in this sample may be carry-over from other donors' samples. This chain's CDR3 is CASSERDRGYGSPLHF. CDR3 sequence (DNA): TGTGCCAGCAGTGAAAGGGACAGGGGATATGGTTCACCCCTCCACTTT.